This TCR beta chain was retrieved from a study of identical twins. From germline, CDR1 is LNHNV and CDR2 YYDKDF (reference sequence). The CDR3 contains 15 residues. V was clipped by 2 bases and J by 5 bases, with 12 bases between them. TCRdb reprocessed the 5' RACE reads with MiXCR, giving one entry per CDR3 protein. The table has more than 600,000 distinct CDR3 sequences, 15% to 20% seen once; the top ten hold about an eighth. The same sample was also used in a study of T cells expressing NK-cell markers.

This rearrangement joins TRBV15 to TRBJ1-4; D is possibly TRBD1 (5 bases). The TCR sequence derives from a woman between 18 and 29 years old in good health. Source material: PBMCs. CDR3 amino acids: CATSRIQGGNEKLFF. CDR3 in DNA: TGTGCCACCAGCAGAATCCAGGGAGGCAATGAAAAACTGTTTTTT.